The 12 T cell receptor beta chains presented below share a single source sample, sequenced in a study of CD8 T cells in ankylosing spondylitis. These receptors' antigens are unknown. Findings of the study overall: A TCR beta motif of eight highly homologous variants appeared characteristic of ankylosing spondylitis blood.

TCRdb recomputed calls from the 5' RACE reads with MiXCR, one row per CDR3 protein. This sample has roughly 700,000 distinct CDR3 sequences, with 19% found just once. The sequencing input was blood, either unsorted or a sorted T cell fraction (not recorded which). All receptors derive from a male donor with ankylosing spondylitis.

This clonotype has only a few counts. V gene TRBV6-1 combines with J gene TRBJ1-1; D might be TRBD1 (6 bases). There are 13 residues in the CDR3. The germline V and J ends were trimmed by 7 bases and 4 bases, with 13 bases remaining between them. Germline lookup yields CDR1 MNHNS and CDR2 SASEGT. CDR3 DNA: TGTGCCAGCAAGGACAGCTCGCTCACTGAAGCTTTCTTT. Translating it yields CASKDSSLTEAFF.

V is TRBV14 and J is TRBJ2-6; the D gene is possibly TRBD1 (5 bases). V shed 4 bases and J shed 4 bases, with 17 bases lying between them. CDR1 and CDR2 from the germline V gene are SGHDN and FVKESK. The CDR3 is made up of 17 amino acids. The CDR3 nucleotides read TGTGCCAGCAGCCGCCCGAGCTGGGGCAGGGGGGCCAACGTCCTGACTTTC. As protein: CASSRPSWGRGANVLTF. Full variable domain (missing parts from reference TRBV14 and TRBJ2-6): EAGVTQFPSHSVIEKGQTVTLRCDPISGHDNLYWYRRVMGKEIKFLLHFVKESKQDESGMPNNRFLAERTGGTYSTLKVQPAELEDSGVYFCASSRPSWGRGANVLTFGAGSRLTVL.

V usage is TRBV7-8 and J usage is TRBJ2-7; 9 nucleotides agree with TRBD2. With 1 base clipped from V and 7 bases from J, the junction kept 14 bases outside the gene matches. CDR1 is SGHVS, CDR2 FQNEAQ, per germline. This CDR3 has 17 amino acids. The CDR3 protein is CASSLEWTSETVIEQYF. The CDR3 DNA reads TGTGCCAGCAGCTTAGAATGGACTAGCGAAACTGTTATTGAGCAGTACTTC.

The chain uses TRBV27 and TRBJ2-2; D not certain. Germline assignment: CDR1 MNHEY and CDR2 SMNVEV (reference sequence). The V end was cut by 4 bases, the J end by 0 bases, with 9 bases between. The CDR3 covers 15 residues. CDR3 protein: CASSSTKTNTGELFF. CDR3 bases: TGTGCCAGCAGTTCGACAAAGACGAACACCGGGGAGCTGTTTTTT.

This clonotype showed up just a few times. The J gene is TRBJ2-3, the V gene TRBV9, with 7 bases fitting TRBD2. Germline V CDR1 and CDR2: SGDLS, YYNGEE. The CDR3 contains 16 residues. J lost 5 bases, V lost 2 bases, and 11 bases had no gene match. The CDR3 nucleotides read TGTGCCAGCAGCGTTGGACTAGGACTAGTAGAAGATACGCAGTATTTT. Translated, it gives CASSVGLGLVEDTQYF.

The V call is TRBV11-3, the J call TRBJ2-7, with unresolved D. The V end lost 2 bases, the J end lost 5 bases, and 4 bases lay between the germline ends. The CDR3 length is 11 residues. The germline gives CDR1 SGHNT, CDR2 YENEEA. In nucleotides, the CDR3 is TGTGCCAGCAGCTTACGAAACGAGCAGTACTTC. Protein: CASSLRNEQYF. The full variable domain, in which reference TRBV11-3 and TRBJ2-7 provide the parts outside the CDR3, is EAGVVQSPRYKIIEKKQPVAFWCNPISGHNTLYWYLQNLGQGPELLIRYENEEAVDDSQLPKDRFSAERLKGVDSTLKIQPAELGDSAVYLCASSLRNEQYFGPGTRLTVT.

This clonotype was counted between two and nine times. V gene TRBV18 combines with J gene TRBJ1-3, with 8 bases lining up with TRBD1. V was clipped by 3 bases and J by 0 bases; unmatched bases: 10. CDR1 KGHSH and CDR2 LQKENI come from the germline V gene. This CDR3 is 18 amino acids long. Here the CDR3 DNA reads TGTGCCAGCTCACCTACTCTACGGACAGGGAGCTCTGGAAACACCATATATTTT. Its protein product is CASSPTLRTGSSGNTIYF. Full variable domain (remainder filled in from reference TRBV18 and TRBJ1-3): NAGVMQNPRHLVRRRGQEARLRCSPMKGHSHVYWYRQLPEEGLKFMVYLQKENIIDESGMPKERFSAEFPKEGPSILRIQQVVRGDSAAYFCASSPTLRTGSSGNTIYFGEGSWLTVV.

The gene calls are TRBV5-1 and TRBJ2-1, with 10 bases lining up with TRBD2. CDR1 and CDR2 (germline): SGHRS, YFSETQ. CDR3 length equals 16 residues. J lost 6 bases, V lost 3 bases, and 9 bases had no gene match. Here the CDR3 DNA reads TGCGCCAGCAGCTGGCGGACTAGCGGCCAATCCAATGAGCAGTTCTTC. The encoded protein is CASSWRTSGQSNEQFF.

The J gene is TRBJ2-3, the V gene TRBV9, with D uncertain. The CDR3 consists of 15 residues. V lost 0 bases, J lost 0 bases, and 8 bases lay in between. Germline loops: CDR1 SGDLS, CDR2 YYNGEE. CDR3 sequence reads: CASSVEGRSTDTQYF. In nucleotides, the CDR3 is TGTGCCAGCAGCGTAGAAGGCAGAAGCACAGATACGCAGTATTTT.

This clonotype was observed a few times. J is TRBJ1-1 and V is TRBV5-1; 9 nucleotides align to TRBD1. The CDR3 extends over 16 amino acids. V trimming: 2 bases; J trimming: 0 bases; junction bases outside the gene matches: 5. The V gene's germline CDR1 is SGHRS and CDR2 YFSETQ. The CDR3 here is CASSLRRTGVNTEAFF. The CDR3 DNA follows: TGCGCCAGCAGCTTACGCCGGACAGGGGTGAACACTGAAGCTTTCTTT.

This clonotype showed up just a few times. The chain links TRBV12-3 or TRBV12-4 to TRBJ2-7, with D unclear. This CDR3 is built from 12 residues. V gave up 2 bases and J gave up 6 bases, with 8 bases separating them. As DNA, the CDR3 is TGTGCCAGCAGTTTAAGTAGGATCGAGCAGTACTTC. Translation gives CASSLSRIEQYF.

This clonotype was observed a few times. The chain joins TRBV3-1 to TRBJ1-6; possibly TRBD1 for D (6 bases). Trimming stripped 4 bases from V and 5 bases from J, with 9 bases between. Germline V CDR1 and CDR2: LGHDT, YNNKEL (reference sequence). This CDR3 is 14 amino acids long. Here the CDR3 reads CASSRDTDNSPLHF. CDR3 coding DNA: TGTGCCAGCAGCCGGGACACTGATAATTCACCCCTCCACTTT.